The 15 T cell receptor beta chains given below trace back to one sample, sequenced in a study of blood T cell repertoires in COVID-19. Assay: immunoSEQ multiplex PCR; the TCRdb copy retains only in-frame clones and omits some. Of about 70,000 clones in the sample, about 81% were seen once. Input material: peripheral blood. These TCRs come from an older man with acute or convalescent COVID-19.

The J gene is TRBJ2-6, the V gene TRBV7-9, with D unresolved. The CDR3 loop spans 16 amino acids. CDR1 SEHNR and CDR2 FQNEAQ come from the germline V gene (reference sequence). V lost 1 base to trimming and J lost 0 bases, with 7 bases between them. This CDR3 is CASSLGARSGANVLTF. DNA of the CDR3: TGTGCCAGCAGCTTAGGGGCGCGCTCTGGGGCCAACGTCCTGACTTTC.

This clone was detected only once. This rearrangement joins TRBV7-2 to TRBJ2-7, with a weak D call TRBD2 (6 bases). The CDR3 is 15 residues long. CDR1 is SGHTA, CDR2 FQGNSA, per germline. The V gene lost 1 base and the J gene lost 1 base, with 11 bases spanning the gap. The CDR3 region has the DNA TGTGCCAGCAGCTTAGACGGCGGGGCTTCCTACGAGCAGTACTTC. This sequence encodes CASSLDGGASYEQYF.

This chain links TRBV5-4 with TRBJ1-4, with 8 bases identical to TRBD1. Germline V CDR1 and CDR2: SGHNT, YYREEE (reference sequence). V dropped 4 bases and J dropped 7; count of bases not matched to a gene: 3. The CDR3 runs to 13 residues. The CDR3 coding sequence is TGTGCCAGCAGCCTCAGGGGGCTTGAAAAACTGTTTTTT. Translation: CASSLRGLEKLFF.

This clone was picked up a small number of times. V is TRBV2 and J is TRBJ2-7, with TRBD1 matching 8 bases. V was pared by 8 bases and J by 5 bases, with 11 bases of the junction left unmatched. Germline V CDR1 and CDR2: SNHLY, FYNNEI. CDR3 length equals 14 residues. CDR3 bases: TGTGCCAGCGACCCGGGACAGGTGTCCAACGAGCAGTACTTC. It codes for CASDPGQVSNEQYF.

In its sample, this clone was seen a few times. V gene TRBV4-1 combines with J gene TRBJ2-3; D gene ambiguous. CDR1 is MGHRA, CDR2 YSYEKL, per germline. Deletions cut 2 bases from V and 6 bases from J, with 6 bases between. The CDR3 has 12 residues. The CDR3 DNA is TGCGCCAGCAGCCAAATACTCGATACGCAGTATTTT. Translation: CASSQILDTQYF.

CDR3 DNA sequence: TGTGCCAGCAGTGAGTTGGGTGGGGGGAGAGGAGACATTCAGTACTTC. Protein product: CASSELGGGRGDIQYF. This chain links TRBV28 with TRBJ2-4; a weak D match, TRBD2 (6 bases). This CDR3 has 16 amino acids. Germline V gene lookup returns CDR1 MDHEN and CDR2 SYDVKM. The V gene lost 5 bases and the J gene lost 8 bases, with 22 bases spanning the gap.

The rearrangement uses TRBV18 and TRBJ1-4, with 8 bases lining up with TRBD1. V lost 2 bases to trimming and J lost 7 bases; unmatched junction nucleotides: 6. This CDR3 is 15 amino acids long. CDR1 is KGHSH and CDR2 is LQKENI in the germline V gene. DNA of the CDR3: TGTGCCAGCTCACCAGTGGCAGGGGGCACTGAAAAACTGTTTTTT. Amino acids: CASSPVAGGTEKLFF. Filled out from reference TRBV18 and TRBJ1-4, the complete variable domain reads NAGVMQNPRHLVRRRGQEARLRCSPMKGHSHVYWYRQLPEEGLKFMVYLQKENIIDESGMPKERFSAEFPKEGPSILRIQQVVRGDSAAYFCASSPVAGGTEKLFFGSGTQLSVL.

With respect to this clone: An end of the junction does not agree with germline; a read error may underlie this. V gene TRBV2 combines with J gene TRBJ1-4; the match to TRBD1 covers 8 bases. Germline V CDR1 and CDR2: SNHLY, FYNNEI. The length of the CDR3 is 13 residues. This chain's CDR3 is CASSPNLAGGLLF. The CDR3 nucleotides read TGTGCCAGCAGTCCCAACCTGGCAGGGGGCCTCCTTTTT.

The V and J genes are TRBV6-6 and TRBJ1-3; 8 nucleotides agree with TRBD1. The CDR3 has 13 amino acids. Germline-derived CDR1 and CDR2 are MNHNY and SVGAGI (reference sequence). The trim removed 6 bases at V and 8 bases at J, leaving 6 bases unmatched. In DNA, the CDR3 is TGTGCCAGCAGATCGACAGGGGCGGACACCATATATTTT. It is translated as CASRSTGADTIYF.

The V call is TRBV5-1, the J call TRBJ2-3; unclear D gene. This CDR3 has 14 amino acids. V lost 0 bases, J lost 2 bases, and 7 bases lay in between. Per the germline V gene, CDR1 is SGHRS and CDR2 is YFSETQ. DNA of the CDR3: TGCGCCAGCAGCTTGGTGCAGGACACAGATACGCAGTATTTT. The encoded protein is CASSLVQDTDTQYF.

The chain carries TRBV19 and TRBJ2-2; D might be TRBD2 (6 bases). Trimming took off 1 base at V and 0 bases at J, with 9 bases between the two ends. Germline V gene lookup returns CDR1 LNHDA and CDR2 SQIVND (reference sequence). CDR3 length: 16 residues. CDR3 nucleotide sequence: TGTGCCAGTAGTATAGGGAGGGGTTCGAACACCGGGGAGCTGTTTTTT. Encoded protein: CASSIGRGSNTGELFF.

This clone was seen only once. The chain has TRBV10-3 and TRBJ2-1; 9 nucleotides align to TRBD1. The CDR3 runs to 13 residues. The V segment lost 11 bases and the J segment 5 bases; nucleotides outside the gene matches: 7. Looked up from germline, CDR1 is ENHRY and CDR2 is SYGVKD. CDR3 DNA: TGTGCCGCAGGACGGACAGGGGACAATGAGCAGTTCTTC. Its protein product is CAAGRTGDNEQFF.

The J gene is TRBJ2-1, the V gene TRBV5-5, with TRBD2 matching over 12 bases. CDR1 is SGHKS, CDR2 YYEKEE, per germline (reference sequence). The CDR3 has 14 amino acids. Germline trimming cut 3 bases from V and 9 bases from J; bases unmatched to any gene: 4. In nucleotides, the CDR3 is TGTGCCAGCAGCTGGGGACTAGCGGGTAGTGAGCAGTTCTTC. This gives the protein CASSWGLAGSEQFF.

This clone was seen repeatedly, ten times or more. The V gene is TRBV6-5, the J gene TRBJ1-6; D possibly corresponds to TRBD1 (6 bases). The germline CDR1 and CDR2 sequences are MNHEY and SVGAGI. With 0 bases removed from V and 10 bases from J, the gap between germline ends came to 13 bases. This CDR3 has 15 amino acids. The CDR3 loop reads CASSYSKGGGSPLHF. The CDR3 DNA is TGTGCCAGCAGTTACTCGAAAGGGGGAGGGTCACCCCTCCACTTT.

This clone qualifies as medium-sized (0.01 to 0.1%). This sequence joins TRBV7-8 and TRBJ1-2, with D perhaps TRBD1 (5 bases). Trimming stripped 6 bases from V and 0 bases from J, with 8 bases between. Germline CDR1 reads SGHVS; CDR2 reads FQNEAQ. There are 13 residues in the CDR3. Written as DNA, the CDR3 is TGTGCCAGCAGAGGGGAAGCTAACTATGGCTACACCTTC. This sequence encodes CASRGEANYGYTF.